The clone carrying this T cell receptor beta chain was recorded at least ten times. The antigen is unknown. This specimen comes from a study of regulatory T cells in long-lasting Graves disease. Study-level background: Disease was considered persistent Graves' disease after over 5 years of antithyroid drugs (with positive TSH receptor antibodies). Notes on the study in general: Relative to newly diagnosed Graves' patients, persistent ones had lower TCR diversity.

Time point denoted: persistent/refractory GD, antithyroid drugs over 5 years with positive TRAb. TCR sequences were obtained from RNA taken from PBMCs. Building of the TCR beta libraries involved iRepertoire HTBI primers and Arm-PCR of CDR3 regions. As handled by the study authors: Gene usage covered around 62 TRBV and 14 TRBJ segments. TCRdb itself ran the multiplex PCR reads through MiXCR, one entry per CDR3 protein. TCRdb, not the original authors, processed these V and J calls. The sample has around 400,000 distinct CDR3 sequences, about a quarter seen once. The sequence derives from a female donor with Graves disease. The source material was peripheral blood mononuclear cells (PBMCs), sampled when the disease was refractory, from a patient treated with antithyroid drugs.

The CDR3 loop is CASSARGQLGGEQYF. The CDR3, as DNA: TGTGCCAGCAGTGCCAGGGGACAGCTTGGAGGCGAGCAGTACTTC. The chain combines TRBV2 with TRBJ2-7; TRBD1 agrees at 7 bases. CDR1 SNHLY and CDR2 FYNNEI come from the germline V gene. J was trimmed by 6 bases and V by 4 bases; bases with no gene match: 12. CDR3 length: 15 residues.